Each of the 9 T cell receptor beta chains below was sequenced from the same sample in a study of identical twins. Each CDR3 protein gets one entry after TCRdb re-called the 5' RACE reads with MiXCR. The data show fewer than 250,000 distinct CDR3 sequences, approximately 7.9% seen once. These same data were also listed under a study on yellow fever vaccine responses in identical twins.

Input material: CD8+ T cells sorted from blood. These receptors were collected from a woman in her late teens or twenties in good health.

V gene TRBV20-1 combines with J gene TRBJ2-3; 10 nucleotides align to TRBD1. The CDR3 contains 14 residues. In germline, CDR1 is DFQATT, CDR2 SNEGSKA (reference sequence). V trimming: 5 bases; J trimming: 1 base; junction bases outside the gene matches: 3. CDR3 region: CSAWDRGGTDTQYF. CDR3 nucleotide sequence: TGCAGTGCTTGGGACAGGGGAGGCACAGATACGCAGTATTTT.

This clonotype appeared many times. The V call is TRBV6-5, the J call TRBJ1-6; D not certain. Germline V lookup: CDR1 MNHEY, CDR2 SVGAGI. With 3 bases removed from V and 9 bases from J, the gap between germline ends came to 12 bases. The CDR3 is 14 amino acids. In DNA, the CDR3 is TGTGCCAGCAGTTATGGTCCGGAGGGTTCACCCCTCCACTTT. Its protein is CASSYGPEGSPLHF.

This clonotype showed up many times. This chain joins TRBV4-1 and TRBJ2-2; a weak D match, TRBD1 (6 bases). In germline, CDR1 is MGHRA, CDR2 YSYEKL. The CDR3 contains 13 residues. V lost 8 bases, J lost 7 bases, and 14 bases lay in between. The CDR3 DNA sequence: TGCGCCAGCGCTCACAGGGTAGGCGGGGAGCTGTTTTTT. It is translated as CASAHRVGGELFF.

This clonotype was observed a handful of times. The J gene is TRBJ2-2, the V gene TRBV10-2, with D possibly TRBD2 on 6 matching bases. Trimming removed 8 bases at V and 4 bases at J, with 14 bases between. CDR1 is WSHSY, CDR2 SAAADI, per germline. This CDR3 is built from 14 residues. CDR3 amino acids: CASGEAPGTGELFF. As DNA, the CDR3 is TGCGCCAGCGGGGAGGCCCCCGGCACCGGGGAGCTGTTTTTT.

Note on this clonotype: This may arise from a read error, as a much more abundant clone is one base away. The chain has TRBV3-1 and TRBJ2-2; either TRBD1 or TRBD2 may fit D (5 bases each). This CDR3 spans 18 amino acids. Germline loops: CDR1 LGHDT, CDR2 YNNKEL (reference sequence). Trimming pared 0 bases from V and 1 base from J, leaving 15 bases between. CDR3 sequence reads: CASSQDIRGAENTGELFF. CDR3 nucleotide sequence: TGTGCCAGCAGCCAAGACATTAGGGGAGCGGAGAACACCGGGGAGCTGTTTTTT.

For the CDR3, the DNA is TGTGCCAGCAGCTCCGACAAACGTGCCAATGGCTACACCTTC. It specifies CASSSDKRANGYTF. The rearrangement links TRBV7-9 to TRBJ1-2, with unresolved D. The V gene's germline CDR1 is SEHNR and CDR2 FQNEAQ (reference sequence). The ends were cut back, 4 bases at V and 6 bases at J, with 15 bases in the middle. This CDR3 is 14 amino acids long.

This clonotype was detected many times. J is TRBJ1-1 and V is TRBV11-1; a weak D match, TRBD1 (5 bases). V lost 1 base and J 0 bases, leaving 18 bases between the germline ends. Germline V gene data show CDR1 as SGHAT and CDR2 as FQDESV (reference sequence). CDR3 size: 18 residues. DNA for the CDR3: TGTGCCAGCAGCTTAGTGGGGGGGGATGCAAATATGAACACTGAAGCTTTCTTT. It translates to CASSLVGGDANMNTEAFF.

J is TRBJ1-1 and V is TRBV11-2; D ambiguous. There are 12 residues in the CDR3. CDR1 and CDR2 from the germline V gene are SGHAT and FQNNGV. The ends were cut back, 6 bases at V and 8 bases at J, with 13 bases in the middle. The CDR3 here is CASRANVAEAFF. The CDR3 coding sequence is TGTGCCAGCAGGGCCAACGTCGCCGAAGCTTTCTTT.

This clonotype occurred many times. The chain joins TRBV14 to TRBJ1-1, with 11 bases lining up with TRBD1. V dropped 3 bases and J dropped 1; count of bases not matched to a gene: 7. The CDR3 spans 17 residues. Germline V CDR1 and CDR2: SGHDN, FVKESK. The CDR3 here is CASSHRDRGLRNTEAFF. The CDR3 bases are TGTGCCAGCAGCCACCGGGACAGGGGGTTAAGGAACACTGAAGCTTTCTTT.